This is a list of T cell receptor beta chains from one sample in a study of blood T cell repertoires in COVID-19. Data came from immunoSEQ multiplex PCR; TCRdb stores just in-frame clones and leaves some out. The sample lists some 300,000 clones; about 90% were seen once. Sequenced sample: PBMCs or T cells enriched from blood (not recorded which). These receptors came from a woman aged 18-30 years with acute COVID-19. Each CDR3 is given with its conserved first and last residue. The D gene is left open where the match is weak. Clone size is given for some rows only: seen once, a few or many times, or a class if the clone is expanded.

CDR3aa	CDR3nt	d_gene	abundance	v_gene	j_gene
CASSDRPPYF	TGTGCCAGCAGCGACAGGCCCCCCTATTTC	NA	NA	TRBV28	TRBJ1-2
CASSPRGKTGGFNEKLFF	TGTGCCAGCAGCCCTAGAGGCAAAACAGGGGGCTTTAATGAAAAACTGTTTTTT	TRBD1	NA	TRBV2	TRBJ1-4
CASSIDNRDRLFWANVLTF	TGTGCCAGTAGTATAGATAACCGGGACAGGCTTTTCTGGGCCAACGTCCTGACTTTC	TRBD1	once	TRBV19	TRBJ2-6
CASSGYGRGTGNNQPQHF	TGTGCCAGCAGTGGCTATGGGAGGGGGACAGGGAACAATCAGCCCCAGCATTTT	TRBD1	NA	TRBV28	TRBJ1-5
CASSRAGTHQPQHF	TGTGCCAGTAGTAGGGCCGGGACTCATCAGCCCCAGCATTTT	NA	NA	TRBV19	TRBJ1-5
CASSSTTGTGELFF	TGTGCCAGCAGTTCGACCACAGGGACCGGGGAGCTGTTTTTT	NA	NA	TRBV28	TRBJ2-2
CASSLTDNTEAFF	TGTGCCAGCAGCTTGACAGATAACACTGAAGCTTTCTTT	NA	once	TRBV11-2	TRBJ1-1
CASSPLSAATGGYSNQPQHF	TGTGCCAGTAGTCCCCTCTCTGCCGCGACAGGGGGGTATAGCAATCAGCCCCAGCATTTT	TRBD1	NA	TRBV19	TRBJ1-5
CASSINMNTEAFF	TGTGCCAGTAGTATCAACATGAACACTGAAGCTTTCTTT	NA	NA	TRBV19	TRBJ1-1
CASSPQEGGGYEQYF	TGCGCCAGCAGCCCACAGGAGGGAGGAGGCTACGAGCAGTACTTC	NA	NA	TRBV4-1	TRBJ2-7
CASSYLQGRHSPLHF	TGTGCCAGCAGTTACTTGCAAGGGAGGCATTCACCCCTCCACTTT	NA	NA	TRBV6-5	TRBJ1-6
CASSDSAGSTGELFF	TGTGCCAGCAGTGACTCCGCGGGGTCCACCGGGGAGCTGTTTTTT	NA	NA	TRBV6-4	TRBJ2-2
CASSDVGSVKLFF	TGTGCCAGCAGTGACGTCGGGTCGGTAAAACTGTTTTTT	NA	NA	TRBV25-1	TRBJ1-4
CASSSPGQMNTEAFF	TGTGCCAGCAGCTCCCCGGGACAGATGAACACTGAAGCTTTCTTT	TRBD1	NA	TRBV7-9	TRBJ1-1
CASSTRLAGTATDTQYF	TGTGCCAGCAGTACCCGACTAGCGGGAACCGCCACAGATACGCAGTATTTT	TRBD2	NA	TRBV28	TRBJ2-3
CASKGLAGRGARGETQYF	TGTGCCAGCAAGGGACTAGCGGGCCGAGGGGCTAGGGGAGAGACCCAGTACTTC	TRBD2	NA	TRBV2	TRBJ2-5
CASNRDKASGNTIYF	TGTGCCAGCAATCGGGACAAGGCCTCTGGAAACACCATATATTTT	NA	few	TRBV2	TRBJ1-3
CASSFEQGIGGNTIYF	TGTGCCAGCAGTTTCGAACAGGGGATTGGCGGAAACACCATATATTTT	TRBD1	NA	TRBV28	TRBJ1-3
CASSPNRGEKLFF	TGTGCCAGCAGCCCTAACAGGGGGGAAAAACTGTTTTTT	TRBD1	NA	TRBV7-9	TRBJ1-4
CAILKARGHTEAFF	TGTGCCATCCTCAAAGCGAGGGGGCATACTGAAGCTTTCTTT	TRBD1	NA	TRBV7-8	TRBJ1-1
CSARRGEKLFF	TGCAGCGCCCGTAGAGGGGAAAAACTGTTTTTT	NA	NA	TRBV29-1	TRBJ1-4
CASSGGNRSYNEQFF	TGTGCCAGCAGCGGAGGGAACCGCTCCTACAATGAGCAGTTCTTC	NA	NA	TRBV9	TRBJ2-1
CASSQDFGRSYEQYF	TGCGCCAGCAGCCAAGATTTCGGTCGATCCTACGAGCAGTACTTC	NA	NA	TRBV4-1	TRBJ2-7
CASSFPPGIRPYNEQFF	TGTGCCAGCAGTTTCCCCCCAGGGATACGTCCCTACAATGAGCAGTTCTTC	NA	NA	TRBV27	TRBJ2-1
CASSPLAGWGDTQYF	TGTGCCAGTAGTCCCCTAGCGGGATGGGGAGATACGCAGTATTTT	TRBD2	once	TRBV19	TRBJ2-3
CASSPTTGEGNQPQHF	TGTGCCAGCAGCCCGACGACAGGGGAAGGCAATCAGCCCCAGCATTTT	TRBD1	NA	TRBV7-6	TRBJ1-5
CASSQRGQGGQPQHF	TGTGCCAGCAGCCAAAGGGGGCAGGGAGGTCAGCCCCAGCATTTT	TRBD1	NA	TRBV7-2	TRBJ1-5
CASSLRGGETQYF	TGTGCCAGCAGCTTGCGAGGAGGGGAGACCCAGTACTTC	NA	once	TRBV7-9	TRBJ2-5
CASSFTSGGGEQFF	TGTGCCAGCAGCTTCACTAGCGGAGGTGGTGAGCAGTTCTTC	TRBD2	few	TRBV7-9	TRBJ2-1
CASSSAGGSIHEQFF	TGTGCCAGCAGCTCGGCGGGAGGGTCTATCCATGAGCAGTTCTTC	TRBD2	NA	TRBV7-9	TRBJ2-1
CAISRGGDQPQHF	TGTGCCATCAGTAGGGGGGGCGATCAGCCCCAGCATTTT	NA	few	TRBV10-3	TRBJ1-5
CASSGQGQQPQHF	TGCGCCAGCAGTGGACAGGGGCAACAGCCCCAGCATTTT	TRBD1	few	TRBV10-2	TRBJ1-5
CASSLLPGDYGYTF	TGCGCCAGCAGCTTGTTGCCAGGGGACTATGGCTACACCTTC	NA	NA	TRBV5-1	TRBJ1-2
CASSLYDRALGPQHF	TGTGCCAGCAGCTTATACGACAGGGCGTTAGGGCCCCAGCATTTT	TRBD1	few	TRBV5-6	TRBJ1-5
CSVVGLAGYNEQFF	TGCAGCGTTGTGGGTCTAGCGGGGTACAATGAGCAGTTCTTC	TRBD2	NA	TRBV29-1	TRBJ2-1
CASSVATSGGYNEQFF	TGTGCCAGCAGCGTAGCTACTAGCGGAGGATACAATGAGCAGTTCTTC	TRBD2	NA	TRBV9	TRBJ2-1
CASRLGGIDEKLFF	TGTGCCAGCAGGCTAGGGGGCATTGATGAAAAACTGTTTTTT	TRBD1	NA	TRBV28	TRBJ1-4
CASKTVDNTEAFF	TGTGCCAGCAAGACGGTTGACAATACTGAAGCTTTCTTT	NA	NA	TRBV28	TRBJ1-1